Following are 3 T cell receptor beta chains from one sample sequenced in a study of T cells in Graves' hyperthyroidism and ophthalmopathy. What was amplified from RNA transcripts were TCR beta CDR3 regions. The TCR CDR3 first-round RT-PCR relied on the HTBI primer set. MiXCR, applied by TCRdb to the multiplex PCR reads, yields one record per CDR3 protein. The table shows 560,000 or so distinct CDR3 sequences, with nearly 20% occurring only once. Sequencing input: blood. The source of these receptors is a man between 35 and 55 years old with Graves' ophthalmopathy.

CDR3 residues: CASRLGQSYNSPLHF. Written as DNA, the CDR3 is TGTGCCAGCAGGCTGGGACAGTCCTATAATTCACCCCTCCACTTT. The V and J genes are TRBV7-9 and TRBJ1-6, with TRBD1 matching over 7 bases. The CDR3 covers 15 residues. J lost 1 base, V lost 6 bases, and 3 bases had no gene match. Germline CDR1 is SEHNR and CDR2 is FQNEAQ (reference sequence).

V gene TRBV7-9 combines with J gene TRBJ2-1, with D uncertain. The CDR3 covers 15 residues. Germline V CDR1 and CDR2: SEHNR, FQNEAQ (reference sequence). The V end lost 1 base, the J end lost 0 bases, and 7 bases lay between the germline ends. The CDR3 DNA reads TGTGCCAGCAGCTTAGGGTATAACTCCTACAATGAGCAGTTCTTC. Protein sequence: CASSLGYNSYNEQFF.

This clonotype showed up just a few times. The CDR3 DNA is TGTGCCATCAGTGTCGGGTCTTCACCCCTCCACTTT. It codes for CAISVGSSPLHF. The chain joins TRBV10-3 to TRBJ1-6; D gene ambiguous. Germline assignment: CDR1 ENHRY and CDR2 SYGVKD. The V gene lost 4 bases and the J gene lost 9 bases, with 7 bases spanning the gap. The CDR3 consists of 12 residues.